Detailed here is one TCR beta chain. CDR3 length equals 14 residues. J gave up 2 bases and V 6 bases, and 5 bases lay outside the gene matches. CD8+ and CD4+ T cells taken from blood had their TCR beta sequenced. Roughly 0.5 to 1 ug RNA was reverse transcribed with random hexamers. The CDR3 of TCR beta was amplified by immunoSEQ multiplex PCR across 54 Vbeta and 13 Jbeta. TCRdb reanalysed the immunoSEQ multiplex PCR reads using MiXCR and keeps one entry per CDR3 protein. Here the sample spans 90,000 to 150,000 distinct CDR3 sequences, over 90% being singletons. The data are from a study of CD8 T cells in Susac syndrome.

The TCR originated in a human donor in good health. The J gene is TRBJ2-3, the V gene TRBV12-3 or TRBV12-4; 7 bases are shared with TRBD1. Source material: CD4+ T cells from PBMCs. DNA for the CDR3: TGTGCCAGCAGACGACAGGGACACACAGATACGCAGTATTTT. It specifies CASRRQGHTDTQYF.